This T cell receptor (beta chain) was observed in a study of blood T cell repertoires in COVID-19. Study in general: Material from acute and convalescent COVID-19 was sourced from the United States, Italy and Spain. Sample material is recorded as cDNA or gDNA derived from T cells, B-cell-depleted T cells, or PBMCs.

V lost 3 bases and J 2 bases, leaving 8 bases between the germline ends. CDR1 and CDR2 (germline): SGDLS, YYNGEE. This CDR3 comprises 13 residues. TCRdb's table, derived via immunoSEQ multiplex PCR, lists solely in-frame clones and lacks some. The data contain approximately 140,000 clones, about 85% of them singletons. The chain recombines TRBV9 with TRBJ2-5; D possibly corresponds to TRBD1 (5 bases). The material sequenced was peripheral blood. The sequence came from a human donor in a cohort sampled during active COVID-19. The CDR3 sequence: CASSGGPQETQYF. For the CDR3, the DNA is TGTGCCAGCAGCGGGGGCCCACAAGAGACCCAGTACTTC.